The clone carrying this T cell receptor beta chain was recorded once. The CDR3 has 13 residues. Looked up from germline, CDR1 is SNHLY and CDR2 is FYNNEI. The V gene lost 4 bases and the J gene lost 0 bases, with 6 bases spanning the gap. These data are taken from a study of blood T cell repertoires in COVID-19. Study in general: Spain, Italy and the United States supplied samples that represented acute and convalescent COVID-19. The analysed material was cDNA or gDNA that came from T cells, B-cell-depleted T cells, or PBMCs.

Profiling relied on immunoSEQ multiplex PCR, and the TCRdb table lists in-frame clones only, not all of them. The table shows about 250,000 clones, with more than 65% occurring only once. The V call is TRBV2, the J call TRBJ1-1; D is undetermined. The origin of this receptor is a woman of 80 years or more with acute or convalescent COVID-19. Specimen: peripheral blood. CDR3 residues: CASSARLNTEAFF. The CDR3 nucleotides read TGTGCCAGCAGTGCCAGATTGAACACTGAAGCTTTCTTT.